Shown below are 30 T cell receptor beta chains from a single sample sequenced in a study of cytomegalovirus exposure and HLA in healthy donors. Primers for the PCR totalled 60 Vbeta and 13 Jbeta. TCRdb keeps only in-frame clones here, not all; method: immunoSEQ multiplex PCR. The table includes roughly 190,000 clones, around 86% detected once. Sequencing was carried out using PBMCs. Receptors originate from a woman between 18 and 29 years old in good health and CMV-seronegative.

This clone has a single count. This chain uses TRBV4-1 with TRBJ1-1, with D tentatively TRBD1 (5 bases). Between the trimmed V and J ends, which lost 0 bases and 6 bases, there was a span of 14 bases. This CDR3 is 15 amino acids long. CDR1 and CDR2 (germline): MGHRA, YSYEKL. In DNA, the CDR3 is TGCGCCAGCAGCCAAGATTGGGGAGGGGAACCTGAAGCTTTCTTT. As protein: CASSQDWGGEPEAFF.

This clone appeared a single time. V is TRBV7-8 and J is TRBJ1-4, with TRBD1 matching over 8 bases. With 4 bases clipped from V and 2 bases from J, the junction kept 9 bases outside the gene matches. Germline loops: CDR1 SGHVS, CDR2 FQNEAQ. The CDR3 runs 17 residues. The CDR3: CASSSGDRGGTNEKLFF. In nucleotides, the CDR3 is TGTGCCAGCAGCTCAGGAGACAGGGGAGGGACTAATGAAAAACTGTTTTTT.

The chain employs TRBV5-1 and TRBJ2-2; a possible D gene is TRBD1 (6 bases). From germline, CDR1 is SGHRS and CDR2 YFSETQ. V was cut by 3 bases and J by 0 bases, with 15 bases left in between. The CDR3 is made up of 17 amino acids. CDR3 sequence (DNA): TGCGCCAGCAGCTCGCAGGGGTTCGCCTCGAACACCGGGGAGCTGTTTTTT. Amino acids: CASSSQGFASNTGELFF.

The V call is TRBV28, the J call TRBJ1-6, with D maybe TRBD1 (5 bases). The CDR3 contains 12 residues. V shed 6 bases and J shed 8 bases, with 8 bases lying between them. Germline-derived CDR1 and CDR2 are MDHEN and SYDVKM. The CDR3 loop is CASRGGDSPLHF. In DNA, the CDR3 is TGTGCCAGCAGGGGGGGTGATTCACCCCTCCACTTT.

This chain connects TRBV11-2 to TRBJ1-3; a weak D match, TRBD1 (5 bases). Germline-derived CDR1 and CDR2 are SGHAT and FQNNGV. V lost 3 bases and J 1 base, leaving 13 bases between the germline ends. This CDR3 has 16 amino acids. CDR3 residues: CASSFQAGRSGNTIYF. CDR3 bases: TGTGCCAGCAGCTTTCAAGCAGGGCGGTCTGGAAACACCATATATTTT.

The gene calls are TRBV7-3 and TRBJ2-5; D is possibly TRBD1 (5 bases). V dropped 0 bases and J dropped 5 bases, with 10 bases sitting between them. The CDR3 covers 14 residues. Per the germline V gene, CDR1 is SGHTA and CDR2 is FQGTGA. The CDR3 coding sequence is TGTGCCAGCAGCTTAACAGGGGTTGGGGAGACCCAGTACTTC. This translates into CASSLTGVGETQYF.

This chain links TRBV5-1 with TRBJ2-1, with D tentatively TRBD1 (5 bases). The CDR3 length is 17 residues. Germline CDR1 SGHRS, CDR2 YFSETQ. V lost 3 bases and J 1 base, leaving 17 bases between the germline ends. The DNA of the CDR3 is TGCGCCAGCAGCTGGGCACCCCAGGGTGGGTCCTACAATGAGCAGTTCTTC. This gives the protein CASSWAPQGGSYNEQFF.

For the CDR3, the DNA is TGTGCCAGCAGTCGTCAGACAGGGCCCTATAATTCACCCCTCCACTTT. The encoded protein is CASSRQTGPYNSPLHF. The rearrangement joins TRBV28 to TRBJ1-6; 7 bases agree with TRBD1. CDR3 length: 16 residues. The germline CDR1 and CDR2 sequences are MDHEN and SYDVKM. Trimming took 5 bases from V and 2 from J; bases not matched to a gene: 6.

In DNA, the CDR3 is TGTGCCAGCAGCTCCAGGGGGTCACAAGAGACCCAGTACTTC. Its protein product is CASSSRGSQETQYF. This chain links TRBV5-4 with TRBJ2-5, with 7 nucleotides matching TRBD1. Germline V lookup: CDR1 SGHNT, CDR2 YYREEE (reference sequence). V gave up 3 bases and J gave up 2 bases; unmatched junction bases: 4. This CDR3 has 14 amino acids.

The J gene is TRBJ1-5, the V gene TRBV10-3, with TRBD1 identical over 11 bases. The CDR3 extends over 13 amino acids. The germline CDR1 and CDR2 sequences are ENHRY and SYGVKD. Trimming at V came to 8 bases and at J to 4 bases, leaving 1 base not matched to a gene. The CDR3 region is CAIGTGGNQPQHF. Here the CDR3 DNA reads TGTGCCATCGGGACAGGGGGGAATCAGCCCCAGCATTTT.

In regard to this clone: The sample carries other DNA sequences with the same CDR3. The J gene is TRBJ2-3, the V gene TRBV7-2; weak D call: TRBD2 (5 bases). The CDR3 consists of 13 residues. The germline V gene encodes CDR1 SGHTA and CDR2 FQGNSA. V was trimmed by 5 bases and J by 4 bases, leaving 10 bases between them. DNA for the CDR3: TGTGCCAGCAGCCCCCCCGGGGCAGATACGCAGTATTTT. Residues: CASSPPGADTQYF.

CDR3 protein: CASSSGGFGGNIQYF. The CDR3 DNA reads TGTGCCAGCAGCTCGGGAGGTTTTGGGGGAAACATTCAGTACTTC. This sequence joins TRBV13 and TRBJ2-4; TRBD2 agrees at 7 bases. The CDR3 has 15 amino acids. Losses at the gene ends were 4 bases for V and 6 bases for J; bases not matched to a gene: 9. Germline V lookup: CDR1 PRHDT, CDR2 FYEKMQ (reference sequence).

J is TRBJ1-1 and V is TRBV4-1; no clear D gene. Germline loops: CDR1 MGHRA, CDR2 YSYEKL. The CDR3 consists of 13 residues. The ends were cut back, 4 bases at V and 2 bases at J, with 8 bases in the middle. The CDR3 is CASSLPGNTEAFF. The CDR3 nucleotides read TGCGCCAGCAGCCTCCCTGGCAACACTGAAGCTTTCTTT.

The sample holds one count of this clone. Within the sample, other DNA sequences also encode this same CDR3. The CDR3 DNA sequence: TGTGCCACCAGCTGGGACAGCACCTACGAGCAGTACTTC. It yields the protein CATSWDSTYEQYF. This chain joins TRBV15 and TRBJ2-7; 7 nucleotides match TRBD1. The CDR3 loop spans 13 amino acids. J was trimmed by 2 bases and V by 5 bases; bases with no gene match: 3. Germline CDR1 reads LNHNV; CDR2 reads YYDKDF (reference sequence).

The J gene is TRBJ2-1, the V gene TRBV7-2, with D tentatively TRBD1 (6 bases). V lost 5 bases to trimming and J lost 13 bases, with 12 bases between them. CDR3 length equals 11 residues. Germline-derived CDR1 and CDR2 are SGHTA and FQGNSA. The CDR3, as DNA: TGTGCCAGCAGCCCTGGGGGCGCCCAGTTCTTC. Protein product: CASSPGGAQFF.

As to this clone: Sequence at one end of the junction differs from germline and may be a read error. The gene calls are TRBV11-2 and TRBJ2-3; D uncertain. This CDR3 region has 14 residues. Germline-derived CDR1 and CDR2 are SGHAT and FQNNGV. The CDR3 loop reads CASKPFTSTDTQYF. CDR3 DNA sequence: TGTGCAAGCAAGCCGTTTACTAGCACAGATACGCAGTATTTT.

This chain uses TRBV6-5 with TRBJ2-1; D call uncertain. The V end was cut by 2 bases, the J end by 0 bases, with 11 bases between. CDR1 and CDR2 from the germline V gene are MNHEY and SVGAGI. The CDR3 length is 16 residues. The CDR3 loop reads CASSYQALSSYNEQFF. In DNA, the CDR3 is TGTGCCAGCAGTTACCAGGCCTTAAGCTCCTACAATGAGCAGTTCTTC.

This clone came up a few times. V is TRBV6-1 and J is TRBJ2-1; 9 bases line up with TRBD1. The V gene end was trimmed by 5 bases and the J gene end by 8 bases; junction bases not matched to a gene: 10. The CDR3 runs to 15 residues. CDR1 MNHNS and CDR2 SASEGT come from the germline V gene. CDR3 amino acids: CASSMTPGQGYEQFF. CDR3 nucleotide sequence: TGTGCCAGCAGTATGACACCGGGACAGGGCTATGAGCAGTTCTTC.

The rearrangement joins TRBV6-5 to TRBJ2-5; TRBD1 agrees at 7 bases. The DNA end is more similar to TRBJ2-7, so the J call may be wrong. The CDR3 spans 15 residues. The germline V gene encodes CDR1 MNHEY and CDR2 SVGAGI. In DNA, the CDR3 is TGTGCCAGCAGTTACGACAGGGAGAACGCCTACGAGCAGTACTTC. Its protein is CASSYDRENAYEQYF.

This clone is a singleton in its sample. DNA for the CDR3: TGCGCCAGCAGCTTGGTTGCCAGGGGATCAGGAAACACCATATATTTT. Translated, it gives CASSLVARGSGNTIYF. The rearrangement joins TRBV5-1 to TRBJ1-3, with a tentative D call TRBD1 (6 bases). Looked up from germline, CDR1 is SGHRS and CDR2 is YFSETQ. The V end lost 0 bases, the J end lost 4 bases, and 14 bases lay between the germline ends. The CDR3 contains 16 residues.

This clone occurred a few times. V usage is TRBV19 and J usage is TRBJ2-3; 7 bases map to TRBD2. CDR3 length: 15 residues. Trimming cost V 3 bases and J 5 bases; bases outside gene matches: 8. In germline, CDR1 is LNHDA, CDR2 SQIVND (reference sequence). The CDR3 nucleotides are TGTGCCAGTAGTATCGCGGGGAGGGCCATAGATACGCAGTATTTT. It codes for CASSIAGRAIDTQYF. The whole variable domain, remainder taken from reference TRBV19 and TRBJ2-3, is DGGITQSPKYLFRKEGQNVTLSCEQNLNHDAMYWYRQDPGQGLRLIYYSQIVNDFQKGDIAEGYSVSREKKESFPLTVTSAQKNPTAFYLCASSIAGRAIDTQYFGPGTRLTVL.

This clone occurred a few times. DNA of the CDR3: TGCGCCAGCAGTGAAGATCGTAGCGCCGATATACTTACGCAGTATTTT. It encodes CASSEDRSADILTQYF. The rearrangement links TRBV10-1 to TRBJ2-3, with D possibly being TRBD2 (5 bases). CDR3 length: 16 amino acids. The ends were cut back, 3 bases at V and 8 bases at J, with 21 bases in the middle. Germline assignment: CDR1 WNHNN and CDR2 SYGVQD (reference sequence).

In this sample, this clone turned up once. J is TRBJ1-2 and V is TRBV7-2; 7 bases map to TRBD1. The V segment lost 5 bases and the J segment 8 bases; nucleotides outside the gene matches: 8. CDR3 length: 13 amino acids. Germline V CDR1 and CDR2: SGHTA, FQGNSA. CDR3 sequence (DNA): TGTGCCAGCAGCCCAGACAGGGATCGAGGCTACACCTTC. Translating gives CASSPDRDRGYTF.

V gene TRBV7-3 combines with J gene TRBJ2-3, with no clear D. This CDR3 is built from 15 residues. CDR1 and CDR2 (germline): SGHTA, FQGTGA. V was clipped by 5 bases and J by 4 bases, with 16 bases between them. The CDR3 nucleotides read TGTGCCAGCAGCCCGAGCGCGCCCCGGGCAGATACGCAGTATTTT. It translates to CASSPSAPRADTQYF.

The chain links TRBV28 to TRBJ2-1, with no clear D. V lost 4 bases and J lost 7, with 5 bases in between. The CDR3 sequence is 11 residues long. Germline V lookup: CDR1 MDHEN, CDR2 SYDVKM. This CDR3 is CASSSLNEQFF. CDR3 DNA sequence: TGTGCCAGCAGTTCTCTGAATGAGCAGTTCTTC.

The chain is built from TRBV7-6 and TRBJ1-1, with D perhaps TRBD1 (5 bases). Germline-derived CDR1 and CDR2 are SGHVS and FNYEAQ. The CDR3 has 17 amino acids. V was pared by 0 bases and J by 0 bases, with 14 bases between. As DNA, the CDR3 is TGTGCCAGCAGCTTAGCGTCGGCGGCAGGGCTGAACACTGAAGCTTTCTTT. It codes for CASSLASAAGLNTEAFF.

This clone was picked up one time. V is TRBV5-6 and J is TRBJ1-4, with D unclear. In germline, CDR1 is SGHDT, CDR2 YYEEEE. Trimming removed 4 bases from V and 3 bases from J, with 4 bases in between. The CDR3 consists of 12 residues. CDR3 protein: CASSGPNEKLFF. The CDR3 bases are TGTGCCAGCAGCGGGCCTAATGAAAAACTGTTTTTT.

A word on this clone: Its ends do not fully match the called genes, so a read error is possible. The V gene is TRBV28, the J gene TRBJ2-5, with D tentatively TRBD2 (5 bases). This CDR3 is built from 10 residues. Per germline, CDR1 MDHEN and CDR2 SYDVKM. The CDR3 DNA reads as TGTGCCAGACCTTTACTAGTCTCGAACTTC. Amino acids: CARPLLVSNF.

For this clone: One junction end does not reproduce the germline sequence, and a read error may be involved. The chain links TRBV10-3 to TRBJ1-3, with D perhaps TRBD1 (6 bases). CDR3 length equals 15 residues. Germline V gene data show CDR1 as ENHRY and CDR2 as SYGVKD. The chain's CDR3 is CASQFGQISGNAIYF. As DNA, the CDR3 is TGTGCCAGTCAATTCGGACAGATCTCTGGAAACGCCATATATTTT.

The chain is built from TRBV30 and TRBJ1-3; 8 bases align to TRBD1. Germline CDR1 is GTSNPN and CDR2 is SVGIG (reference sequence). With V trimmed by 3 bases and J by 3 bases, 4 bases remained unmatched. This CDR3 is 14 amino acids long. The CDR3 sequence is CAWSGQGGGNTIYF. DNA for the CDR3: TGTGCCTGGAGCGGACAGGGAGGTGGAAACACCATATATTTT.